The source of this T cell receptor beta chain is a study of technical replicates of blood from a handful of donors. Germline V gene sequence: CDR1 SNHLY, CDR2 FYNNEI. V shed 7 bases and J shed 3 bases, with 12 bases lying between them. CDR3 length: 13 amino acids. The protocol was immunoSEQ multiplex PCR, while the TCRdb copy is restricted to in-frame clones and leaves out a portion. The data contain tens of thousands of clones, 86% of them seen just once; the ten biggest clones take up approximately 4.8%. The specimen was PBMCs. The chain uses TRBV2 and TRBJ1-2; D is perhaps TRBD1 (5 bases). The receptor was isolated from a human donor in good health. Some clones in this sample may be carry-over from other donors' samples. CDR3 sequence reads: CASNQGRDYGYTF. CDR3 coding DNA: TGTGCCAGCAACCAGGGAAGGGACTATGGCTACACCTTC.